These 21 T cell receptor beta chains originate from one sample sequenced in a study of blood T cell repertoires in COVID-19. Here immunoSEQ multiplex PCR was the method, and the copy in TCRdb shows in-frame clones only, minus some. The sample has more than 300,000 clones; around 87% are singletons. Sample: peripheral blood. These receptors were obtained from a woman in her fifties or sixties with COVID-19, enrolled during active disease.

The rearrangement joins TRBV14 to TRBJ1-4; possibly TRBD1 for D (6 bases). The CDR3 extends over 14 amino acids. Germline-derived CDR1 and CDR2 are SGHDN and FVKESK. V shed 6 bases and J shed 4 bases, with 12 bases lying between them. CDR3 protein: CASSHRVGNEKLFF. The CDR3 DNA reads as TGTGCCAGCAGTCACAGGGTTGGTAATGAAAAACTGTTTTTT.

This clone came up once. This chain links TRBV6-6 with TRBJ1-2, with 8 nucleotides matching TRBD1. The CDR3 sequence is 15 residues long. Germline V CDR1 and CDR2: MNHNY, SVGAGI (reference sequence). Trimming at V came to 5 bases and at J to 4 bases, leaving 9 bases not matched to a gene. The CDR3 coding sequence is TGTGCCAGCAGTCTCCCGGGACAGGTAGCCTATGGCTACACCTTC. It encodes CASSLPGQVAYGYTF.

This clone was counted a single time. The rearrangement joins TRBV4-2 to TRBJ2-1; weak D call: TRBD1 (5 bases). With 3 bases removed from V and 5 bases from J, the gap between germline ends came to 14 bases. CDR3 length equals 15 residues. Germline lookup yields CDR1 LGHNA and CDR2 YNFKEQ. The CDR3 loop reads CASSQGQPQDNEQFF. CDR3 coding DNA: TGTGCCAGCAGCCAGGGGCAACCACAGGACAATGAGCAGTTCTTC.

The V gene is TRBV15, the J gene TRBJ1-5; no definite D call. CDR3 size: 14 residues. Germline loops: CDR1 LNHNV, CDR2 YYDKDF (reference sequence). Between the trimmed V and J ends, which lost 5 bases and 3 bases, there was a span of 11 bases. The chain's CDR3 is CATSPWADNQPQHF. The CDR3 DNA follows: TGTGCCACCAGCCCATGGGCAGACAATCAGCCCCAGCATTTT.

CDR3 amino acids: CASSDRDRGSYEQYF. The CDR3 DNA is TGTGCCAGCAGTGACCGGGACAGGGGCTCCTACGAGCAGTACTTC. The chain employs TRBV6-2 or TRBV6-3 and TRBJ2-7; 10 bases align to TRBD1. Germline V gene lookup returns CDR1 MNHEY and CDR2 SVGEGT. V trimming: 5 bases; J trimming: 0 bases; junction bases outside the gene matches: 4. The CDR3 length is 15 residues.

The genes are TRBV7-3 and TRBJ1-1; maybe TRBD1 (5 bases). V gave up 1 base and J gave up 5 bases, with 11 bases separating them. The germline gives CDR1 SGHTA, CDR2 FQGTGA. The CDR3 is 14 residues long. CDR3 sequence (DNA): TGTGCCAGCAGCTTAATCCCCCGGGGGACTGAAGCTTTCTTT. Its protein product is CASSLIPRGTEAFF. The full variable domain, its missing parts supplied by reference TRBV7-3 and TRBJ1-1, is GAGVSQTPSNKVTEKGKYVELRCDPISGHTALYWYRQSLGQGPEFLIYFQGTGAADDSGLPNDRFFAVRPEGSVSTLKIQRTERGDSAVYLCASSLIPRGTEAFFGQGTRLTVV.

V is TRBV30 and J is TRBJ2-5; D is ambiguous. Germline assignment: CDR1 GTSNPN and CDR2 SVGIG (reference sequence). Trimming removed 1 base at V and 4 bases at J, with 7 bases between. CDR3 size: 12 residues. The CDR3 region is CAWSGLGETQYF. CDR3 in DNA: TGTGCCTGGAGTGGACTGGGAGAGACCCAGTACTTC. Together with reference TRBV30 and TRBJ2-5, the CDR3 gives the full variable domain: SQTIHQWPATLVQPVGSPLSLECTVEGTSNPNLYWYRQAAGRGLQLLFYSVGIGQISSEVPQNLSASRPQDRQFILSSKKLLLSDSGFYLCAWSGLGETQYFGPGTRLLVL.

The rearrangement uses TRBV25-1 and TRBJ2-7; 8 positions agree with TRBD1. V was clipped by 1 base and J by 4 bases; unmatched bases: 6. The germline V gene encodes CDR1 MGHDK and CDR2 SYGVNS. CDR3 length: 15 amino acids. The CDR3 here is CASSEFSQGVYEQYF. The CDR3 DNA follows: TGTGCCAGCAGTGAATTTTCACAGGGGGTATACGAGCAGTACTTC.

V is TRBV9 and J is TRBJ2-3, with D possibly matching TRBD1 (5 bases). The CDR3 consists of 15 residues. Trimming cost V 0 bases and J 2 bases, with 10 bases left between them. CDR1 is SGDLS, CDR2 YYNGEE, per germline. The DNA for the CDR3 is TGTGCCAGCAGCGTAGGCAGGGTTTTCACAGATACGCAGTATTTT. Amino acids: CASSVGRVFTDTQYF.

The rearrangement links TRBV7-2 to TRBJ1-2; D is unclear. This CDR3 comprises 14 residues. V dropped 4 bases and J dropped 7 bases, with 16 bases sitting between them. Germline V gives CDR1 SGHTA, CDR2 FQGNSA. The DNA of the CDR3 is TGTGCCAGCAGCTCCCCCGAAAGCGCGTTTGGCTACACCTTC. This gives the protein CASSSPESAFGYTF.

This chain uses TRBV5-1 with TRBJ1-1, with 12 bases matching TRBD1. The V segment lost 0 bases and the J segment 4 bases; nucleotides outside the gene matches: 4. Germline V CDR1 and CDR2: SGHRS, YFSETQ. The CDR3 runs to 16 residues. CDR3 coding DNA: TGCGCCAGCAGCTTGGTCGGGACAGGGGGCCCCACTGAAGCTTTCTTT. It encodes CASSLVGTGGPTEAFF.

This chain links TRBV18 with TRBJ1-1; the D gene is possibly TRBD1 (6 bases). Germline CDR1 reads KGHSH; CDR2 reads LQKENI. The CDR3 is 14 amino acids. Trimming took 3 bases from V and 6 from J, leaving 14 bases between them. The CDR3: CASSPLSGESEAFF. Written as DNA, the CDR3 is TGTGCCAGCTCACCTCTTTCAGGGGAATCTGAAGCTTTCTTT. Using reference TRBV18 and TRBJ1-1 for the parts outside the CDR3, the full variable domain is NAGVMQNPRHLVRRRGQEARLRCSPMKGHSHVYWYRQLPEEGLKFMVYLQKENIIDESGMPKERFSAEFPKEGPSILRIQQVVRGDSAAYFCASSPLSGESEAFFGQGTRLTVV.

The gene calls are TRBV30 and TRBJ1-1; no clear D. Per the germline V gene, CDR1 is GTSNPN and CDR2 is SVGIG (reference sequence). The CDR3 has 12 residues. The V gene lost 0 bases and the J gene lost 1 base, with 3 bases spanning the gap. CDR3 amino acids: CAWSVANTEAFF. The CDR3, as DNA: TGTGCCTGGAGTGTAGCGAACACTGAAGCTTTCTTT.

This chain joins TRBV7-9 and TRBJ2-1; TRBD2 aligns across 8 bases. Germline CDR1 is SEHNR and CDR2 is FQNEAQ (reference sequence). The CDR3 totals 17 residues. The V segment lost 4 bases and the J segment 1 base; nucleotides outside the gene matches: 9. CDR3 DNA: TGTGCCAGCAGCTCCGGACTAGCCGGTGATTCCTACAATGAGCAGTTCTTC. Encoded protein: CASSSGLAGDSYNEQFF.

The chain joins TRBV6-5 to TRBJ2-5; TRBD2 aligns across 11 bases. The CDR3 totals 15 residues. V gave up 6 bases and J gave up 4 bases; unmatched junction bases: 7. In germline, CDR1 is MNHEY, CDR2 SVGAGI. Here the CDR3 DNA reads TGTGCCAGCAGAGGGCTAGCGGGAGGCCTAGAGACCCAGTACTTC. This encodes CASRGLAGGLETQYF.

This clone was recorded only once. The genes are TRBV15 and TRBJ1-2; 9 bases line up with TRBD1. Germline V gene sequence: CDR1 LNHNV, CDR2 YYDKDF (reference sequence). After removal of 2 bases from V and 8 bases from J, the junction contained 6 bases not matched to a gene. The CDR3 is made up of 14 amino acids. CDR3 loop: CATSRRGQGSGYTF. The DNA of the CDR3 is TGTGCCACCAGCAGACGGGGACAGGGAAGCGGCTACACCTTC.

J is TRBJ2-5 and V is TRBV19; TRBD1 is a possible D gene (6 bases). The CDR3 sequence is 14 residues long. The germline gives CDR1 LNHDA, CDR2 SQIVND (reference sequence). The germline V and J ends were trimmed by 4 bases and 0 bases, with 9 bases remaining between them. CDR3 sequence (DNA): TGTGCCAGTAGTAGGGGGCTGAACCAAGAGACCCAGTACTTC. Protein sequence: CASSRGLNQETQYF.

This chain uses TRBV4-3 with TRBJ2-1; weak D call: TRBD2 (6 bases). The CDR3 covers 13 residues. Germline V lookup: CDR1 LGHNA, CDR2 YSLEER. V lost 4 bases to trimming and J lost 7 bases, with 11 bases between them. The chain's CDR3 is CASSPRLGNEQFF. The CDR3, as DNA: TGCGCCAGCAGCCCACGACTAGGAAATGAGCAGTTCTTC.

The chain employs TRBV20-1 and TRBJ2-7, with D possibly TRBD1 on 5 matching bases. The germline V and J ends were trimmed by 3 bases and 2 bases, with 11 bases remaining between them. Looked up from germline, CDR1 is DFQATT and CDR2 is SNEGSKA (reference sequence). The CDR3 totals 13 residues. CDR3 coding DNA: TGCAGTGCTAGTGACAGAACCACCTACGAGCAGTACTTC. Protein product: CSASDRTTYEQYF.

V is TRBV3-1 (or the pseudogene TRBV3-2) and J is TRBJ1-1; tentatively, D is TRBD1 (5 bases). Trimming stripped 0 bases from V and 7 bases from J, with 12 bases between. CDR1 and CDR2 from the germline V gene are LGHDT and YNNKEL (reference sequence). This CDR3 is 14 amino acids long. CDR3 protein: CASSQEGEVNEAFF. For the CDR3, the DNA is TGTGCCAGCAGCCAAGAAGGGGAGGTAAATGAAGCTTTCTTT.

The chain uses TRBV7-9 and TRBJ2-1; 14 positions agree with TRBD2. CDR3 length: 14 residues. CDR1 and CDR2 from the germline V gene are SEHNR and FQNEAQ (reference sequence). Trimming cost V 4 bases and J 13 bases; bases outside gene matches: 6. CDR3 nucleotide sequence: TGTGCCAGCAGCTCATCGACTAGCGGGAGGGCTCAGTTCTTC. It codes for CASSSSTSGRAQFF.